This T cell receptor (beta chain) was recovered during a study of identical twins. Broader study findings: For out-of-frame beta sequences, excess twin sharing was weaker. Analyses of zero insertions could be partly confounded by invariant MAIT and iNKT cells.

Remarks on this clonotype: The antigen is unknown.

A universal primer site arose from template switching, and cDNA bore unique molecular identifiers. TCRdb called the 5' RACE reads again in MiXCR, with one record for every CDR3 protein. The table records some 1,600,000 distinct CDR3 sequences, less than 40% of them present only once. The CDR3 runs to 18 residues. V is TRBV21-1 and J is TRBJ2-5; the D segment call TRBD1 is taken from the table without a DNA check. TRBV21-1 is deemed a pseudogene. The source is a newborn girl in good health. Sequencing input: cord blood. CDR3 region: CASSKKIGSVQGRETQYF. CDR3 DNA: TGTGCCAGCAGCAAAAAAATAGGGAGTGTACAGGGGAGGGAGACCCAGTACTTC.